Here is one T cell receptor beta chain with its context. Alongside a J-beta primer mix, a sample-barcoded 5' primer served in a second PCR lasting about 7 to 12 cycles. TCRdb re-called the 5' RACE reads through MiXCR, storing one row per CDR3 protein. The data show almost 1 million distinct CDR3 sequences, roughly half seen once. This specimen belongs to a study of blood T cells in healthy people across ages. Germline CDR1 and CDR2: SGHRS and YFSETQ. This CDR3 has 13 amino acids. The V end lost 2 bases, the J end lost 4 bases, and 7 bases lay between the germline ends. This clonotype was sampled from a woman aged 55-70 years in good health. V is TRBV5-1 and J is TRBJ1-5; no definite D call. The sample comprised blood. The CDR3 DNA follows: TGCGCCAGCAGCTTTTCTTATAATCAGCCCCAGCATTTT. Translating gives CASSFSYNQPQHF.